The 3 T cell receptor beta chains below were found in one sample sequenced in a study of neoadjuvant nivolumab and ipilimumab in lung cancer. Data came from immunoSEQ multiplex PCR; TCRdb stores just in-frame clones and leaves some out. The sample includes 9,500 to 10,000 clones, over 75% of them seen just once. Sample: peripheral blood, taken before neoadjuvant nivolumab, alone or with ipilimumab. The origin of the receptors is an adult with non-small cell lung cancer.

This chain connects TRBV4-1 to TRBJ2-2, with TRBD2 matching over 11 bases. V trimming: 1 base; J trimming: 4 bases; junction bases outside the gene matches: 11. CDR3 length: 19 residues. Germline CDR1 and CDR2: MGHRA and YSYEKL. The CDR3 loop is CASSQVGLAGGLGTGELFF. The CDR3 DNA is TGCGCCAGCAGCCAAGTCGGGTTAGCGGGAGGGTTAGGCACCGGGGAGCTGTTTTTT.

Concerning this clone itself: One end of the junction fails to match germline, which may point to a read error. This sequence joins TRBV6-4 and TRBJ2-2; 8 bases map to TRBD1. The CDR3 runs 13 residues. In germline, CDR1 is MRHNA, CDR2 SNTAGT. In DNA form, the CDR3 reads TGTGCCAGCAGTCCGACCTTACAGGGGGTGCTGTTTTTT. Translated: CASSPTLQGVLFF.

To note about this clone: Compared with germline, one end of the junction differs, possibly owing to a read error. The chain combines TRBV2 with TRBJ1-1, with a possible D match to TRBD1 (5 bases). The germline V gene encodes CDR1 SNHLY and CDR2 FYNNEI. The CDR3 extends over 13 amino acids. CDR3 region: CASSAQGRFRPNF. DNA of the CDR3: TGTGCCAGCAGTGCCCAGGGCCGCTTCCGGCCCAACTTT.